This T cell receptor (beta chain) derives from a study of T cells expressing NK-cell markers. Regarding the study as a whole: Nothing established the HCMV specificity of expanded NKG2C+ T cell clones.

This CDR3 is 16 amino acids long. CDR1 is SGHRS and CDR2 is YFSETQ in the germline V gene. TCRdb reprocessed the 5' RACE reads and stores each CDR3 protein as one record, lacking DNA. Across about 370,000 distinct CDR3 sequences, the top ten clones capture around a tenth of the sample. Of note for this clonotype: Its antigen remains unknown.

The chain carries TRBV5-1 and TRBJ2-3; the D call of TRBD2 rests on TCRdb alone, since no DNA is present to check it. This clonotype originated in a woman aged 45-59 years in good health. Specimen: blood T cells: a sorted CD56 or NKG2C T cell subset, CD4+ or CD8+ T cells, or bulk PBMC T cells (not recorded which). This CDR3 is CASSSGLAFQENTQYF.